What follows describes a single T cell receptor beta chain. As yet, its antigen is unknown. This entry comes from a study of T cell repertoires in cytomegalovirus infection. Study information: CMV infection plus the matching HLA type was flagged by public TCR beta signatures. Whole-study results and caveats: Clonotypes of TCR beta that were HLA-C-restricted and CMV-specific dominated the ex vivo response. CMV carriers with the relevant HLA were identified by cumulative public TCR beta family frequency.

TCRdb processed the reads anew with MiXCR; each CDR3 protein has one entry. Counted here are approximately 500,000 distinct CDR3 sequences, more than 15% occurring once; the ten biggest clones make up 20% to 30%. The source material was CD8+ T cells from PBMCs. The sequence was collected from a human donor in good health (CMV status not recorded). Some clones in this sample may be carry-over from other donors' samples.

CDR3 in DNA: TGTGCCAGCATAGCCAGCCTCACCTACGAGCAGTACTTC. Its translation: CASIASLTYEQYF. The chain joins TRBV2 to TRBJ2-7, with D unclear. Germline CDR1 reads SNHLY; CDR2 reads FYNNEI. This CDR3 region has 13 residues. The V gene lost 7 bases and the J gene lost 2 bases, with 12 bases spanning the gap.